Listed below are T cell receptor beta chains from one sample, sequenced in a study of OX40 agonist ivuxolimab in advanced cancers. The table came from immunoSEQ multiplex PCR; TCRdb's copy has only in-frame clones and leaves some out. This sample has some 52,000 clones, with roughly 93% found just once. Sequences were derived from CD4+ or CD8+ T cells sorted from blood, sampled in a trial of the OX40 agonist ivuxolimab. These receptor sequences come from an adult with an advanced solid tumor such as melanoma, head and neck, liver or kidney cancer. Each CDR3 is given with its conserved first and last residue. D genes are given only for firm matches. Clone size appears in some rows only: once, few, many, or a class for an expanded clone.

D	size	V	J	CDR3	DNA
.	.	TRBV5-6	TRBJ2-2	CASSFFTGELFF	TGTGCCAGCAGCTTCTTCACCGGGGAGCTGTTTTTT
.	.	TRBV2	TRBJ2-7	CASSLRRSPSSLSYEQYF	TGTGCCAGCAGCCTAAGACGGTCGCCCAGCTCGCTATCCTACGAGCAGTACTTC
TRBD2	.	TRBV19	TRBJ2-5	CAGEGLTPVQTQYF	TGTGCCGGGGAGGGACTGACGCCGGTTCAGACCCAGTACTTC
TRBD1	.	TRBV28	TRBJ2-5	CASSAATGYTEETQYF	TGTGCCAGCAGTGCCGCGACAGGGTATACAGAAGAGACCCAGTACTTC
.	.	TRBV19	TRBJ2-1	CASSIEPSVNNEQFF	TGTGCCAGTAGTATAGAACCTAGCGTCAACAATGAGCAGTTCTTC
.	.	TRBV4-1	TRBJ1-5	CASSQVLLGNQPQHF	TGCGCCAGCAGCCAAGTGCTGCTTGGGAATCAGCCCCAGCATTTT
.	.	TRBV29-1	TRBJ1-2	CSGRSQDGYTF	TGCAGCGGACGGTCCCAGGATGGCTACACCTTC
.	.	TRBV5-6	TRBJ2-1	CASSLNNEQFF	TGTGCCAGCAGCTTGAACAATGAGCAGTTCTTC
TRBD2	once	TRBV5-1	TRBJ2-1	CASGTSGNNEQFF	TGCGCCAGCGGGACTAGCGGGAACAATGAGCAGTTCTTC
TRBD1	.	TRBV5-1	TRBJ2-3	CASSADRRTDTQYF	TGCGCCAGCAGCGCGGACAGGCGGACAGATACGCAGTATTTT
TRBD1	once	TRBV6-5	TRBJ2-7	CASRSDRGYEQYF	TGTGCCAGCAGATCGGACAGGGGCTACGAGCAGTACTTC
.	.	TRBV4-3	TRBJ2-7	CASSRLLDHSYEQYF	TGCGCCAGCAGCCGGCTTTTGGACCACTCCTACGAGCAGTACTTC
TRBD2	.	TRBV9	TRBJ2-1	CASSVSEGGLAGNEQFF	TGTGCCAGCAGCGTATCCGAGGGGGGACTAGCGGGCAATGAGCAGTTCTTC
.	.	TRBV4-1	TRBJ2-7	CASSPNSADSSYEQYF	TGCGCCAGCAGCCCCAACTCAGCGGATAGCTCCTACGAGCAGTACTTC
.	.	TRBV7-2	TRBJ2-7	CASSSERDSAEQYF	TGTGCCAGCAGCTCCGAAAGGGATAGCGCGGAGCAGTACTTC
.	.	TRBV7-2	TRBJ2-3	CASSLGGPPTDTQYF	TGTGCCAGCAGCTTAGGTGGGCCCCCCACAGATACGCAGTATTTT
.	.	TRBV4-3	TRBJ2-7	CASSQERGASYEQYF	TGCGCCAGCAGCCAAGAGAGGGGTGCTTCCTACGAGCAGTACTTC
.	.	TRBV13	TRBJ1-1	CASSLASGHLNTEAFF	TGTGCCAGCAGCTTAGCTTCGGGACACCTGAACACTGAAGCTTTCTTT
.	.	TRBV13	TRBJ1-1	CASSLLGYTEAFF	TGTGCCAGCAGCTTACTGGGATACACTGAAGCTTTCTTT
.	.	TRBV28	TRBJ2-5	CASSLWVDGRAETQYF	TGTGCCAGCAGTTTATGGGTCGACGGCAGAGCGGAGACCCAGTACTTC
.	.	TRBV29-1	TRBJ1-2	CSVPLMTGYGYTF	TGCAGCGTCCCCTTGATGACAGGCTATGGCTACACCTTC
.	.	TRBV7-9	TRBJ2-7	CASSSTGLTYEQYF	TGTGCCAGCAGCTCTACGGGGCTTACCTACGAGCAGTACTTC
TRBD2	once	TRBV4-3	TRBJ2-3	CASSHGREGLADTQYF	TGCGCCAGCAGCCATGGGCGGGAGGGCCTCGCAGATACGCAGTATTTT
.	.	TRBV6-5	TRBJ2-7	CASKGGGDEQYF	TGTGCCAGCAAGGGGGGCGGTGACGAGCAGTACTTC
TRBD2	.	TRBV30	TRBJ2-1	CAWSVMLAGDEQFF	TGTGCCTGGAGTGTAATGCTAGCGGGGGATGAGCAGTTCTTC
TRBD2	.	TRBV9	TRBJ2-5	CASSGAGSHQYF	TGTGCCAGCAGTGGAGCGGGGAGTCACCAGTACTTC
.	once	TRBV4-1	TRBJ1-3	CASSHPTDSSGNTIYF	TGCGCCAGCAGCCACCCGACAGATAGCTCTGGAAACACCATATATTTT
TRBD1	.	TRBV19	TRBJ2-3	CASSFTGGDTDTQYF	TGTGCCAGTAGTTTTACAGGGGGCGACACAGATACGCAGTATTTT
.	.	TRBV7-2	TRBJ2-5	CASRQTVYQETQYF	TGTGCCAGCAGGCAGACCGTGTACCAAGAGACCCAGTACTTC
.	.	TRBV4-1	TRBJ2-3	CASSHWESTDTQYF	TGCGCCAGCAGCCACTGGGAGAGCACAGATACGCAGTATTTT
.	.	TRBV6-6	TRBJ2-3	CATGEGSFTDTQYF	TGTGCCACCGGTGAGGGGTCCTTCACAGATACGCAGTATTTT
.	.	TRBV7-2	TRBJ2-6	CASSPFRANVLTF	TGTGCCAGCAGCCCGTTTCGGGCCAACGTCCTGACTTTC
.	once	TRBV29-1	TRBJ2-7	CSVEDSAGEQYF	TGCAGCGTTGAAGATAGTGCGGGCGAGCAGTACTTC
.	.	TRBV4-3	TRBJ2-7	CASSQSYRDNYEQYF	TGCGCCAGCAGCCAATCTTACAGGGATAACTACGAGCAGTACTTC
TRBD2	.	TRBV5-8	TRBJ2-7	CASSLDAGVNEQYF	TGTGCCAGCAGCTTGGATGCGGGAGTGAACGAGCAGTACTTC
.	.	TRBV6-6	TRBJ1-2	CASKSSRLGYTF	TGTGCCAGCAAATCCAGCCGTTTGGGCTACACCTTC
.	.	TRBV27	TRBJ1-4	CASSPRMGGEKLFF	TGTGCCAGCAGTCCGCGTATGGGCGGTGAAAAACTGTTTTTT
.	.	TRBV11-2	TRBJ2-1	CASSREPPYNEQFF	TGTGCCAGCAGCCGCGAGCCCCCCTACAATGAGCAGTTCTTC
TRBD1	.	TRBV9	TRBJ2-7	CASSVGSGTGDYEQYF	TGTGCCAGCAGCGTAGGTTCTGGGACAGGGGATTACGAGCAGTACTTC
.	.	TRBV10-3	TRBJ2-5	CAISETQETQYF	TGTGCCATCAGTGAGACACAAGAGACCCAGTACTTC
.	.	TRBV7-2	TRBJ2-7	CASSPRRQVSYEQYF	TGTGCCAGCAGCCCCAGACGTCAAGTATCCTACGAGCAGTACTTC
.	.	TRBV9	TRBJ2-5	CASSVEDRRQETQYF	TGTGCCAGCAGCGTCGAAGACAGAAGACAAGAGACCCAGTACTTC
.	.	TRBV9	TRBJ2-4	CASSASVAKNIQYF	TGTGCCAGCAGCGCCTCAGTAGCCAAAAACATTCAGTACTTC
.	.	TRBV14	TRBJ2-5	CASSQDRHRGGETQYF	TGTGCCAGCAGCCAAGATCGGCACAGGGGAGGAGAGACCCAGTACTTC
TRBD1	.	TRBV5-1	TRBJ1-5	CASSLGTGSSNQPQHF	TGCGCCAGCAGCTTGGGGACAGGGAGCAGCAATCAGCCCCAGCATTTT
.	.	TRBV27	TRBJ1-1	CASSLSGTVYTEAFF	TGTGCCAGCAGTTTATCCGGTACAGTATACACTGAAGCTTTCTTT
TRBD2	.	TRBV19	TRBJ2-1	CASSIGAGGPSQFF	TGTGCCAGTAGTATAGGCGCGGGAGGGCCCTCACAGTTCTTC
.	.	TRBV28	TRBJ2-2	CASSETGHGELFF	TGTGCCAGCAGTGAGACAGGCCACGGGGAGCTGTTTTTT
.	.	TRBV27	TRBJ2-4	CASSYGQQNIQYF	TGTGCCAGCAGTTACGGACAGCAAAACATTCAGTACTTC
TRBD2	.	TRBV27	TRBJ2-7	CASSLAGDEQYF	TGTGCCAGCAGTTTAGCGGGGGACGAGCAGTACTTC
.	.	TRBV11-2	TRBJ2-1	CASSLSRGIGDEQFF	TGTGCCAGCAGCCTTAGCAGGGGCATTGGGGATGAGCAGTTCTTC
TRBD2	.	TRBV7-2	TRBJ2-1	CASSQTWREGNNEQFF	TGTGCCAGCAGCCAGACCTGGCGGGAGGGCAACAATGAGCAGTTCTTC
TRBD2	.	TRBV10-3	TRBJ2-5	CAISGAVDREGETQYF	TGTGCCATCAGTGGAGCGGTTGACCGGGAGGGAGAGACCCAGTACTTC
TRBD1	.	TRBV30	TRBJ1-2	CAWREPPLQGANGYTF	TGTGCCTGGAGGGAGCCCCCGTTGCAGGGGGCGAATGGCTACACCTTC
.	.	TRBV15	TRBJ2-1	CATSRVGVSLGGYNEQFF	TGTGCCACCAGCAGAGTGGGAGTATCCCTGGGGGGTTACAATGAGCAGTTCTTC